The next 19 T cell receptor beta chains were all read from a single sample in a study of T cell responses to AZD1222 COVID-19 vaccine. The repertoire was sequenced with immunoSEQ multiplex PCR; TCRdb's copy has only in-frame clones and lacks some. The profile covers roughly 100,000 clones, with about 88% appearing a single time and approximately 5.1% taken by the ten largest. Source: peripheral blood, taken on day 0 of AZD1222 vaccination. The receptors originated from an adult in good health.

The V gene is TRBV7-3, the J gene TRBJ2-2, with 12 bases lining up with TRBD2. This CDR3 has 15 amino acids. Per the germline V gene, CDR1 is SGHTA and CDR2 is FQGTGA. Losses at the gene ends were 8 bases for V and 5 bases for J; bases not matched to a gene: 6. The CDR3 loop is CASSPTSGGTGELFF. Written as DNA, the CDR3 is TGTGCCAGCTCCCCGACTAGCGGGGGTACCGGGGAGCTGTTTTTT. Supplemented by reference TRBV7-3 and TRBJ2-2, the full variable domain reads GAGVSQTPSNKVTEKGKYVELRCDPISGHTALYWYRQSLGQGPEFLIYFQGTGAADDSGLPNDRFFAVRPEGSVSTLKIQRTERGDSAVYLCASSPTSGGTGELFFGEGSRLTVL.

This clone came up once. J is TRBJ1-4 and V is TRBV5-6; perhaps TRBD1 as D (5 bases). This CDR3 is built from 14 residues. Germline CDR1 reads SGHDT; CDR2 reads YYEEEE. Trimming shortened V by 4 bases and J by 11 bases, and 18 bases separated the two germline ends. The CDR3, as DNA: TGTGCCAGCAGCACCGGGACCGCAACCTTCAAACTGTTTTTT. Its protein product is CASSTGTATFKLFF.

To note about this clone: At one end, the junction sequence differs from germline, possibly due to a read error. J is TRBJ2-7 and V is TRBV7-2; 11 nucleotides agree with TRBD2. Germline V gene sequence: CDR1 SGHTA, CDR2 FQGNSA. This CDR3 comprises 16 residues. CDR3 coding DNA: TGTGCCAGCAGTTTAGCGGGAGGGCACGGGGCCTACGAGCAGTACTTC. Translating it yields CASSLAGGHGAYEQYF.

The V call is TRBV2, the J call TRBJ1-6; 8 bases agree with TRBD1. CDR1 is SNHLY, CDR2 FYNNEI, per germline. The CDR3 has 15 amino acids. Germline trimming cut 1 base from V and 4 bases from J; bases unmatched to any gene: 0. The CDR3 DNA follows: TGTGCCAGCAGTGAAGACAGGGGGTATAATTCACCCCTCCACTTT. It encodes CASSEDRGYNSPLHF. Full variable domain (outside the CDR3, taken from reference TRBV2 and TRBJ1-6): EPEVTQTPSHQVTQMGQEVILRCVPISNHLYFYWYRQILGQKVEFLVSFYNNEISEKSEIFDDQFSVERPDGSNFTLKIRSTKLEDSAMYFCASSEDRGYNSPLHFGNGTRLTVT.

The chain combines TRBV29-1 with TRBJ1-2; TRBD1 agrees at 12 bases. V was clipped by 7 bases and J by 3 bases; unmatched bases: 9. The CDR3 extends over 15 amino acids. Germline V gene data show CDR1 as SQVTM and CDR2 as ANQGSEA. The CDR3 spells CSARDRGRVDYGYTF. In DNA, the CDR3 is TGCAGCGCCCGGGACAGGGGGCGAGTGGACTATGGCTACACCTTC.

The J gene is TRBJ1-2, the V gene TRBV28; possibly TRBD1 for D (5 bases). Trimming shortened V by 1 base and J by 2 bases, and 26 bases separated the two germline ends. The CDR3 sequence is 20 residues long. CDR1 is MDHEN and CDR2 is SYDVKM in the germline V gene. The CDR3 is CASSLLLRTHPNKPNYGYTF. CDR3 nucleotides: TGTGCCAGCAGTTTATTACTGCGGACACATCCTAATAAACCAAACTATGGCTACACCTTC.

The sample holds a few counts of this clone. The chain combines TRBV7-9 with TRBJ1-2; D might be TRBD1 (5 bases). Trimming removed 3 bases from V and 8 bases from J, with 13 bases in between. In germline, CDR1 is SEHNR, CDR2 FQNEAQ (reference sequence). The CDR3 spans 13 residues. CDR3 region: CASSLSRVGGYTF. CDR3 DNA sequence: TGTGCCAGCAGCTTGTCCAGGGTAGGGGGCTACACCTTC.

The CDR3 DNA reads TGCGCCAGCAGTCAAGATGGGCCCCATCCGAATGAGCAGTTCTTC. Translating it yields CASSQDGPHPNEQFF. This sequence joins TRBV23-1 and TRBJ2-1, with unresolved D. TRBV23-1 has ORF status, its function being uncertain. Trimming took off 2 bases at V and 7 bases at J, with 15 bases between the two ends. The CDR3 is made up of 15 amino acids.

V and J are TRBV7-6 and TRBJ1-1; 8 positions match TRBD1. Germline-derived CDR1 and CDR2 are SGHVS and FNYEAQ. The CDR3 contains 15 residues. The V and J ends lost 4 bases and 1 base, in that order; junction bases with no gene match: 5. The CDR3 DNA reads TGTGCCAGCAGCTCGGCCGGGACAGGGAACACTGAAGCTTTCTTT. Its protein is CASSSAGTGNTEAFF.

The chain links TRBV28 to TRBJ2-2; 15 nucleotides match TRBD2. After removal of 6 bases from V and 6 bases from J, the junction contained 5 bases not matched to a gene. The germline CDR1 and CDR2 sequences are MDHEN and SYDVKM. This CDR3 spans 16 amino acids. CDR3 bases: TGTGCCAGCAGACCGGGACTAGCGGGGGGCGCCGGGGAGCTGTTTTTT. As protein: CASRPGLAGGAGELFF.

The table lists this clone with a count of one. The V call is TRBV11-1, the J call TRBJ2-2; possibly TRBD1 for D (6 bases). V was pared by 3 bases and J by 2 bases, with 10 bases between. Germline values: CDR1 SGHAT, CDR2 FQDESV (reference sequence). The CDR3 consists of 15 residues. The CDR3 sequence is CASSLGDTNTGELFF. The CDR3 bases are TGTGCCAGCAGCTTGGGGGACACCAACACCGGGGAGCTGTTTTTT.

This chain uses TRBV29-1 with TRBJ1-5; D might be TRBD1 (5 bases). Deletions cut 7 bases from V and 9 bases from J, with 16 bases between. Germline-derived CDR1 and CDR2 are SQVTM and ANQGSEA. The CDR3 sequence is 12 residues long. CDR3 coding DNA: TGCAGCGCCGTGACAGTCCGGGGGCCCCAGCATTTT. Translated, it gives CSAVTVRGPQHF.

This chain connects TRBV7-2 to TRBJ2-3; 14 nucleotides align to TRBD2. The ends lost 6 bases at V and 1 base at J; junction bases unmatched: 3. Looked up from germline, CDR1 is SGHTA and CDR2 is FQGNSA. The CDR3 contains 16 residues. The CDR3 nucleotides read TGTGCCAGCAGTTGGGGACTAGCGGGGGGCACAGATACGCAGTATTTT. Its translation is CASSWGLAGGTDTQYF.

This chain uses TRBV18 with TRBJ2-5; D is perhaps TRBD1 or TRBD2 (6 bases each). Germline CDR1 KGHSH, CDR2 LQKENI. V was shortened by 6 bases and J by 5 bases, with 19 bases between the two germline ends. The CDR3 loop spans 15 amino acids. The CDR3 region is CASSNQGPRGETQYF. The CDR3 coding sequence is TGTGCCAGCTCCAACCAGGGGCCTCGGGGGGAGACCCAGTACTTC.

This sequence joins TRBV6-4 and TRBJ1-1; no clear D gene. V dropped 3 bases and J dropped 2 bases, with 10 bases sitting between them. The CDR3 sequence is 14 residues long. The germline gives CDR1 MRHNA, CDR2 SNTAGT. The CDR3 loop reads CASSENAGNTEAFF. In DNA, the CDR3 is TGTGCCAGCAGTGAGAACGCCGGAAACACTGAAGCTTTCTTT.

In its sample, this clone was seen once. This rearrangement joins TRBV7-2 to TRBJ1-5; possibly TRBD1 for D (5 bases). Germline assignment: CDR1 SGHTA and CDR2 FQGNSA. This CDR3 is built from 15 residues. V was clipped by 5 bases and J by 1 base, with 12 bases between them. The CDR3 region is CASSLATASNQPQHF. The CDR3 DNA sequence: TGTGCCAGCAGCCTCGCGACAGCGAGCAATCAGCCCCAGCATTTT. Complete variable domain (other parts from reference TRBV7-2 and TRBJ1-5): GAGVSQSPSNKVTEKGKDVELRCDPISGHTALYWYRQSLGQGLEFLIYFQGNSAPDKSGLPSDRFSAERTGGSVSTLTIQRTQQEDSAVYLCASSLATASNQPQHFGDGTRLSIL.

The J gene is TRBJ1-5, the V gene TRBV2; D gene ambiguous. CDR3 size: 14 residues. The germline V gene has CDR1 SNHLY and CDR2 FYNNEI. V was cut by 6 bases and J by 0 bases, with 9 bases left in between. The CDR3 loop is CASRQLYSNQPQHF. CDR3 coding DNA: TGTGCCAGCAGACAGCTATATAGCAATCAGCCCCAGCATTTT. The full variable domain, its missing parts supplied by reference TRBV2 and TRBJ1-5, is EPEVTQTPSHQVTQMGQEVILRCVPISNHLYFYWYRQILGQKVEFLVSFYNNEISEKSEIFDDQFSVERPDGSNFTLKIRSTKLEDSAMYFCASRQLYSNQPQHFGDGTRLSIL.

The chain couples TRBV4-3 to TRBJ2-5; D is perhaps TRBD2 (5 bases). V lost 5 bases and J 4 bases, leaving 14 bases between the germline ends. The CDR3 loop spans 14 amino acids. The V gene's germline CDR1 is LGHNA and CDR2 YSLEER. The CDR3 loop is CASSYETIPETQYF. The CDR3 DNA reads TGCGCCAGCAGCTACGAGACTATCCCAGAGACCCAGTACTTC.

V usage is TRBV13 and J usage is TRBJ2-5, with TRBD1 identical over 12 bases. Per germline, CDR1 PRHDT and CDR2 FYEKMQ (reference sequence). The CDR3 totals 18 residues. V trimming: 5 bases; J trimming: 5 bases; junction bases outside the gene matches: 15. The CDR3 region is CASSIRNRDRGRLETQYF. Here the CDR3 DNA reads TGTGCCAGCAGCATAAGGAACCGGGACAGGGGGCGCCTGGAGACCCAGTACTTC.